Listed below are T cell receptor beta chains from one sample, sequenced in a study of blood T cell repertoires in COVID-19. Using immunoSEQ multiplex PCR, the repertoire was profiled, and TCRdb retains in-frame clones only, with some absent. The sample contains about 27,000 clones, roughly 88% of which appear only once. The sample was peripheral blood. The receptor source for this set is a woman in her fifties or sixties with active COVID-19. Both conserved end residues are part of each CDR3. D genes are given only for firm matches. The listing skips clone size in some rows; elsewhere it reads once, few, many or a size class.

v_gene,abundance,d_gene,j_gene,CDR3nt,CDR3aa
TRBV24-1,-,-,TRBJ2-2,TGTGCCACCAGTGGGGGCCCGGAGTGGACCGGGGAGCTGTTTTTT,CATSGGPEWTGELFF
TRBV3-1/TRBV3-2,-,-,TRBJ1-2,TGTGCCAGCAGCTCGGGATTTAACTATGGCTACACCTTC,CASSSGFNYGYTF
TRBV28,-,TRBD1,TRBJ1-1,TGTGCCAGCAGTCCAGGGACAGAAGGGACTGAAGCTTTCTTT,CASSPGTEGTEAFF
TRBV29-1,-,-,TRBJ2-3,TGCAGCGTAGGACAGCTCACAGATACGCAGTATTTT,CSVGQLTDTQYF
TRBV6-5,-,-,TRBJ2-1,TGTGCCAGCAGCCCAGGACAGTCCTACAATGAGCAGTTCTTC,CASSPGQSYNEQFF
TRBV29-1,-,TRBD2,TRBJ2-2,TGCAGCGCGAGGGTAGCGGGAGGCACCGGGGAGCTGTTTTTT,CSARVAGGTGELFF
TRBV3-1/TRBV3-2,-,TRBD2,TRBJ2-2,TGTGCCAGCAGCCTTGGACTAGCGGGAGGGGGCGGGGAGCTGTTTTTT,CASSLGLAGGGGELFF
TRBV5-6,-,-,TRBJ1-2,TGTGCCAGCAGCCTAGGGGGTTGGGGCTACACCTTC,CASSLGGWGYTF
TRBV28,few,-,TRBJ1-1,TGTGCCAGCAGTCCTAGGACAGCGAACACTGAAGCTTTCTTT,CASSPRTANTEAFF
TRBV19,-,TRBD1,TRBJ2-5,TGTGCCAGTGGGACAGGGGGCCATGAGACCCAGTACTTC,CASGTGGHETQYF
TRBV27,once,-,TRBJ1-4,TGTGCCAGCAGTCAGACTATCTCGGGTGAAAAACTGTTTTTT,CASSQTISGEKLFF
TRBV7-9,-,-,TRBJ1-1,TGTGCCAGCACGCCAGGTGCTGAAGCTTTCTTT,CASTPGAEAFF
TRBV12-5,-,-,TRBJ1-1,TGTGCTAGTGGACTCGACAGTGAAGCTTTCTTT,CASGLDSEAFF
TRBV19,-,TRBD1,TRBJ1-1,TGTGCCAGTAGTACCCACAGGGGGCGAGTAGGTACTGAAGCTTTCTTT,CASSTHRGRVGTEAFF
TRBV27,few,TRBD2,TRBJ2-1,TGTGCCAGCAGTTTAGGCGGGAGTCGGAGTGAGCAGTTCTTC,CASSLGGSRSEQFF
TRBV5-6,-,-,TRBJ1-1,TGTGCCAGCAGCTTCACTCTTCCCGGGGGGACTGAAGCTTTCTTT,CASSFTLPGGTEAFF
TRBV5-1,-,-,TRBJ1-1,TGCGCCAGCAGCACCGCGACACCGTCTGAAGCTTTCTTT,CASSTATPSEAFF
TRBV7-3,-,-,TRBJ1-1,TGTGCCAGCAGCTTTGAAGGGGCCGAAGCTTTCTTT,CASSFEGAEAFF
TRBV19,-,TRBD2,TRBJ2-2,TGTGCCACCGAGCGGGGGGGGCGGACCGGGGAGCTGTTTTTT,CATERGGRTGELFF
TRBV5-1,-,-,TRBJ2-2,TGCGCCAGCAGCTTGATTGCCGGGAGAAACCCCCCCGGGGAGCTGTTTTTT,CASSLIAGRNPPGELFF
TRBV7-9,-,-,TRBJ1-5,TGTGCCAGCAGCTTAGATGAGGATACGCAGCATTTT,CASSLDEDTQHF
TRBV19,once,TRBD1,TRBJ1-1,TGTGCCAGTGGTTTAGCGACAGGGATTTCGAACACTGAAGCTTTCTTT,CASGLATGISNTEAFF
TRBV6-6,once,TRBD2,TRBJ2-3,TGTGCCAGCAGTTACTCTAGCGGGAGGGGGGATACGCAGTATTTT,CASSYSSGRGDTQYF
TRBV7-9,-,-,TRBJ2-7,TGTGCCAGCAGCTTAGGGCCGGAGCAGTACTTC,CASSLGPEQYF
TRBV5-4,-,TRBD1,TRBJ2-2,TGTGCCAGCAGCTTCGGACAGGCCAACACCGGGGAGCTGTTTTTT,CASSFGQANTGELFF
TRBV5-1,-,TRBD1,TRBJ1-4,TGCGCCAGCAGCTCAGGGGGCGCTTATGAAAAACTGTTTTTT,CASSSGGAYEKLFF
TRBV5-4,-,TRBD1,TRBJ1-2,TGTGCCAGCAGTTACGAGACAGGGCCCTATGGCTACACCTTC,CASSYETGPYGYTF
TRBV7-2,few,TRBD2,TRBJ2-3,TGTGCCAGCAGCTTAGGAAGTCTAGCGGGCAGTACAGATACGCAGTATTTT,CASSLGSLAGSTDTQYF
TRBV7-9,few,-,TRBJ1-3,TGTGCCAGCAGCCCTCTAGGAAACACCATATATTTT,CASSPLGNTIYF
TRBV6-5,-,TRBD2,TRBJ2-7,TGTGCCAGCAGTTACCCCGGGACTACCGAGCAGTACTTC,CASSYPGTTEQYF
TRBV11-3,-,-,TRBJ2-1,TGTGCCAGCAGCTTAGACCCGGGTCTAGCTGCTGAGCAGTTCTTC,CASSLDPGLAAEQFF
TRBV5-5,-,TRBD1,TRBJ2-5,TGTGCCAGCAGCTTGGGGTCCAGGGGGCCTGAGACCCAGTACTTC,CASSLGSRGPETQYF
TRBV5-1,-,-,TRBJ2-1,TGCGCCAGCAGGGGTAGACGGGACAATGAGCAGTTCTTC,CASRGRRDNEQFF
TRBV6-5,-,-,TRBJ1-1,TGTGCCAGCAGTTACGGGGGGGGATCTATGAACACTGAAGCTTTCTTT,CASSYGGGSMNTEAFF
TRBV19,-,TRBD1,TRBJ2-1,TGTGCCAGTAGTATATTTTCGACAGGGTGGTCCTACAATGAGCAGTTCTTC,CASSIFSTGWSYNEQFF
TRBV6-5,-,-,TRBJ1-6,TGTGCCAGCAGTTATGACGGGAAAAATTCACCCCTCCACTTT,CASSYDGKNSPLHF
TRBV6-5,-,TRBD2,TRBJ2-1,TGTGCCAGCAGTTACAGGACTAGCGGTGGCAATGAGCAGTTCTTC,CASSYRTSGGNEQFF
TRBV5-1,few,-,TRBJ1-1,TGCGCCAGCAGCTTGGAAGGGAGATGGGAGACTGAAGCTTTCTTT,CASSLEGRWETEAFF
TRBV5-1,-,TRBD1,TRBJ1-6,TGCGCCAGCAGCCGGGGACCGGGACAGAGACATAATTCACCCCTCCACTTT,CASSRGPGQRHNSPLHF
TRBV28,-,TRBD1,TRBJ1-2,TGTGCCAGCAGTCAGACAGGGGGCCAATCTCTCTATGGCTACACCTTC,CASSQTGGQSLYGYTF
TRBV28,-,-,TRBJ1-6,TGTGCCAGCAGTTTCAGTTCAGGGGTGGGGAATTCACCCCTCCACTTT,CASSFSSGVGNSPLHF
TRBV7-6,once,-,TRBJ1-1,TGTGCCAGCAGCTTAATCAGGGTGCCGAACACTGAAGCTTTCTTT,CASSLIRVPNTEAFF
TRBV5-1,-,TRBD1,TRBJ1-1,TGCGCCAGCAGCACCGGACAAGGGGGCCTTGAAGCTTTCTTT,CASSTGQGGLEAFF
TRBV10-2,-,TRBD1,TRBJ2-6,TGCGCCAGCAGTTCTTCCAGGACAGGGTACGGGGCCAACGTCCTGACTTTC,CASSSSRTGYGANVLTF
TRBV7-9,-,TRBD1,TRBJ2-4,TGTGCCAGCAGCCCATGGACAGGGAAGACCAAAAACATTCAGTACTTC,CASSPWTGKTKNIQYF
TRBV28,-,TRBD1,TRBJ2-3,TGTGCCAGCAGTTCAACGCCAGGGGGCGCAGATACGCAGTATTTT,CASSSTPGGADTQYF
TRBV4-1,-,-,TRBJ1-2,TGCGCCAGCACCCAGGGGAGTCTTAACTATGGCTACACCTTC,CASTQGSLNYGYTF
TRBV7-9,few,TRBD1,TRBJ1-5,TGTGCCAGCAGCTTAGCCTTACGGACAGGGGAAAATCAGCCCCAGCATTTT,CASSLALRTGENQPQHF
TRBV6-5,few,TRBD1,TRBJ2-1,TGTGCCAGCAGTTACTCAGGGACAGGGGACGGTGAGCAGTTCTTC,CASSYSGTGDGEQFF
TRBV5-4,few,TRBD1,TRBJ1-2,TGTGCCAGCAGCCCCGACAGGGGGAAGGTAGATGGCTACACCTTC,CASSPDRGKVDGYTF
TRBV27,-,-,TRBJ2-3,TGTGCCAGCAGTTACCGACAGACTAGCACAGATACGCAGTATTTT,CASSYRQTSTDTQYF
TRBV5-1,-,TRBD1,TRBJ2-7,TGCGCCAGCAGCTTGGACAGGGGGCTAGCGGAAACTTTCTACGAGCAGTACTTC,CASSLDRGLAETFYEQYF
TRBV5-1,-,TRBD2,TRBJ2-1,TGCGCCAGCAGCTCCATGGAGGGTAGCGGGAGCAATGAGCAGTTCTTC,CASSSMEGSGSNEQFF
TRBV27,-,TRBD1,TRBJ1-4,TGTGCCAGCAGTTCCCACTTCCGGGACAGAGGCGAAAAACTGTTTTTT,CASSSHFRDRGEKLFF
TRBV7-9,-,TRBD2,TRBJ2-7,TGTGCCAGCAGCTTGCGGCGGGAGGGCTTCTACGAGCAGTACTTC,CASSLRREGFYEQYF
TRBV11-1,-,-,TRBJ2-1,TGTGCCAGCAGCTGGGGACACTACAATGAGCAGTTCTTC,CASSWGHYNEQFF
TRBV2,-,TRBD1,TRBJ1-2,TGTGCCAGCAGTGACAGGGGGCATGGCTACACCTTC,CASSDRGHGYTF
TRBV2,-,-,TRBJ2-1,TGTGCCAGCAGTTCTATGGTCTACAATGAGCAGTTCTTC,CASSSMVYNEQFF
TRBV11-2,-,-,TRBJ1-4,TGTGCCAGCAGCTTAGCAGGGTGGAATGAAAAACTGTTTTTT,CASSLAGWNEKLFF